This entry lists 18 T cell receptor beta chains sequenced from one sample in a study of identical twins. TCRdb ran MiXCR on the 5' RACE reads and lists one entry per CDR3 protein. The sample holds a few hundred thousand distinct CDR3 sequences; approximately 25% are singletons and the top ten take around 3%. This same sample was also part of a study on T cells expressing NK-cell markers.

The sequenced sample was CD4+ T cells sorted from blood. Receptors originate from a woman aged 18-35 years in good health.

In its sample, this clonotype was seen a few times. The chain uses TRBV11-3 and TRBJ2-1; 9 nucleotides align to TRBD2. Trimming cost V 6 bases and J 7 bases; bases outside gene matches: 7. The CDR3 is made up of 14 amino acids. Germline V lookup: CDR1 SGHNT, CDR2 YENEEA. CDR3 DNA sequence: TGTGCCAGCAGTGGCGGGGGGGCCTTAAATGAGCAGTTCTTC. The encoded protein is CASSGGGALNEQFF.

This clonotype was seen only a few times. The CDR3 coding sequence is TGCGCCAGCAGCTTACCGCTAGCGGTTAATTACAATGAGCAGTTCTTC. Amino acids: CASSLPLAVNYNEQFF. The rearrangement links TRBV5-1 to TRBJ2-1, with 7 bases matching TRBD2. This CDR3 comprises 16 residues. The germline CDR1 and CDR2 sequences are SGHRS and YFSETQ. Trimming at V came to 2 bases and at J to 4 bases, leaving 9 bases not matched to a gene.

This chain uses TRBV5-1 with TRBJ2-7; D assignment may be TRBD1 or TRBD2 (6 bases each). Per germline, CDR1 SGHRS and CDR2 YFSETQ. Trimming pared 2 bases from V and 0 bases from J, leaving 12 bases between. The CDR3 length is 15 residues. The CDR3 loop reads CASSLGGRTSYEQYF. In DNA, the CDR3 is TGCGCCAGCAGCTTAGGGGGGCGTACCTCCTACGAGCAGTACTTC. Together with reference TRBV5-1 and TRBJ2-7, the CDR3 gives the full variable domain: KAGVTQTPRYLIKTRGQQVTLSCSPISGHRSVSWYQQTPGQGLQFLFEYFSETQRNKGNFPGRFSGRQFSNSRSEMNVSTLELGDSALYLCASSLGGRTSYEQYFGPGTRLTVT.

V and J are TRBV5-1 and TRBJ2-2, with unresolved D. This CDR3 spans 15 amino acids. Trimming cost V 3 bases and J 3 bases, with 12 bases left between them. Germline-derived CDR1 and CDR2 are SGHRS and YFSETQ. The CDR3 reads CASSSLVGDTGELFF. Here the CDR3 DNA reads TGCGCCAGCAGCTCTTTAGTGGGCGACACCGGGGAGCTGTTTTTT.

This chain connects TRBV29-1 to TRBJ1-2; D might be TRBD1 (6 bases). V was shortened by 0 bases and J by 8 bases, with 10 bases between the two germline ends. Germline V gene data show CDR1 as SQVTM and CDR2 as ANQGSEA. The CDR3 has 12 residues. CDR3: CSVEEGTNGYTF. The CDR3 DNA reads TGCAGCGTTGAAGAGGGGACAAACGGCTACACCTTC.

V gene TRBV20-1 combines with J gene TRBJ2-7; TRBD2 agrees at 8 bases. Germline V gives CDR1 DFQATT, CDR2 SNEGSKA (reference sequence). With V trimmed by 2 bases and J by 4 bases, 7 bases remained unmatched. The CDR3 consists of 14 residues. The CDR3 DNA follows: TGCAGTGCTAGACCCACTAGCGGCTCATACGAGCAGTACTTC. Translation gives CSARPTSGSYEQYF.

The genes are TRBV7-3 and TRBJ2-1; 11 positions match TRBD2. V gave up 0 bases and J gave up 10 bases; unmatched junction bases: 14. The germline CDR1 and CDR2 sequences are SGHTA and FQGTGA. CDR3 length equals 18 residues. This chain's CDR3 is CASSLTMVVRLAGREQFF. For the CDR3, the DNA is TGTGCCAGCAGCTTAACTATGGTGGTTAGACTAGCGGGGAGAGAGCAGTTCTTC. Looking up the rest from reference TRBV7-3 and TRBJ2-1 gives the full variable domain: GAGVSQTPSNKVTEKGKYVELRCDPISGHTALYWYRQSLGQGPEFLIYFQGTGAADDSGLPNDRFFAVRPEGSVSTLKIQRTERGDSAVYLCASSLTMVVRLAGREQFFGPGTRLTVL.

The chain has TRBV4-1 and TRBJ2-7; D is tentatively TRBD1 or TRBD2 (5 bases each). The CDR3 totals 13 residues. Between the trimmed V and J ends, which lost 4 bases and 3 bases, there was a span of 10 bases. Germline-derived CDR1 and CDR2 are MGHRA and YSYEKL. The CDR3 nucleotides are TGCGCCAGCAGCCTGGGACCGGTCTACGAGCAGTACTTC. This encodes CASSLGPVYEQYF.

This clonotype was counted between two and nine times. This rearrangement joins TRBV6-5 to TRBJ1-2, with D possibly TRBD1 on 5 matching bases. Trimming stripped 4 bases from V and 11 bases from J, with 14 bases between. The CDR3 contains 12 residues. Germline CDR1 reads MNHEY; CDR2 reads SVGAGI. In DNA, the CDR3 is TGTGCCAGCAGTTTTGCGGGCAGGGTTTACACCTTC. It translates to CASSFAGRVYTF.

The V gene is TRBV5-1, the J gene TRBJ2-3; the D gene is possibly TRBD2 (5 bases). The CDR3 spans 16 residues. The V end lost 1 base, the J end lost 1 base, and 13 bases lay between the germline ends. Germline V CDR1 and CDR2: SGHRS, YFSETQ. CDR3 nucleotides: TGCGCCAGCAGCTTGCCTGAGGCAGCGGGCACAGATACGCAGTATTTT. It is translated as CASSLPEAAGTDTQYF.

The chain combines TRBV7-9 with TRBJ2-7; D tentatively fits TRBD1 or TRBD2 (5 bases each). The CDR3 spans 14 residues. Trimming removed 0 bases from V and 3 bases from J, with 9 bases in between. CDR1 and CDR2 from the germline V gene are SEHNR and FQNEAQ (reference sequence). DNA of the CDR3: TGTGCCAGCAGCTTAGCCGGGACCATCTACGAGCAGTACTTC. It translates to CASSLAGTIYEQYF.

V usage is TRBV12-3 or TRBV12-4 and J usage is TRBJ1-1, with 7 bases that match TRBD1. The CDR3 totals 14 residues. Losses at the gene ends were 2 bases for V and 6 bases for J; bases not matched to a gene: 6. DNA of the CDR3: TGTGCCAGCAGTTTAAGGGCAGGGGGGGCTGAAGCTTTCTTT. Translating gives CASSLRAGGAEAFF.

The chain joins TRBV15 to TRBJ1-1; D unresolved. Germline V lookup: CDR1 LNHNV, CDR2 YYDKDF (reference sequence). This CDR3 spans 15 amino acids. Trimming pared 6 bases from V and 3 bases from J, leaving 17 bases between. The CDR3 nucleotides read TGTGCCACCAGTTCGCCCGCGGGTGGGGACACTGAAGCTTTCTTT. Translation gives CATSSPAGGDTEAFF.

The chain combines TRBV15 with TRBJ2-1; possibly TRBD2 for D (6 bases). V lost 0 bases and J 3 bases, leaving 18 bases between the germline ends. Looked up from germline, CDR1 is LNHNV and CDR2 is YYDKDF (reference sequence). This CDR3 has 18 residues. For the CDR3, the DNA is TGTGCCACCAGCAGAGAACCTCTGACGGGAGTTTTCTACAATGAGCAGTTCTTC. Residues: CATSREPLTGVFYNEQFF. The variable domain in full, completed from reference TRBV15 and TRBJ2-1, reads DAMVIQNPRYQVTQFGKPVTLSCSQTLNHNVMYWYQQKSSQAPKLLFHYYDKDFNNEADTPDNFQSRRPNTSFCFLDIRSPGLGDTAMYLCATSREPLTGVFYNEQFFGPGTRLTVL.

V gene TRBV28 combines with J gene TRBJ1-2; no firm D call. Germline lookup yields CDR1 MDHEN and CDR2 SYDVKM. The ends were cut back, 5 bases at V and 4 bases at J, with 14 bases in the middle. This CDR3 comprises 14 residues. CDR3 residues: CASSAVELSYGYTF. CDR3 bases: TGTGCCAGCAGTGCGGTTGAGCTAAGCTATGGCTACACCTTC.

J is TRBJ2-7 and V is TRBV20-1; a possible D gene is TRBD2 (5 bases). The CDR3 is 14 amino acids. Per the germline V gene, CDR1 is DFQATT and CDR2 is SNEGSKA (reference sequence). V was pared by 4 bases and J by 5 bases, with 18 bases between. The CDR3 spells CSAKRWLGSNEQYF. CDR3 nucleotide sequence: TGCAGTGCTAAGCGGTGGTTAGGGTCTAACGAGCAGTACTTC.

This clonotype was seen more than once but under ten times. The gene calls are TRBV6-8 and TRBJ2-1; 7 nucleotides line up with TRBD2. Germline V gene sequence: CDR1 MNHGY, CDR2 SAAAGT. V gave up 10 bases and J gave up 5 bases; unmatched junction bases: 11. This CDR3 comprises 14 residues. CDR3 sequence reads: CANHSGEENNEQFF. In nucleotides, the CDR3 is TGTGCCAACCACAGCGGGGAAGAAAACAATGAGCAGTTCTTC.

This clonotype was recorded many times. The chain's CDR3 is CASSLAGSPLSGNTIYF. In DNA, the CDR3 is TGTGCCAGCAGCTTGGCCGGGTCCCCCCTCTCTGGAAACACCATATATTTT. This sequence joins TRBV5-5 and TRBJ1-3; no clear D. The CDR3 runs to 17 residues. V gave up 0 bases and J gave up 0 bases, with 13 bases separating them. The germline V gene has CDR1 SGHKS and CDR2 YYEKEE (reference sequence).